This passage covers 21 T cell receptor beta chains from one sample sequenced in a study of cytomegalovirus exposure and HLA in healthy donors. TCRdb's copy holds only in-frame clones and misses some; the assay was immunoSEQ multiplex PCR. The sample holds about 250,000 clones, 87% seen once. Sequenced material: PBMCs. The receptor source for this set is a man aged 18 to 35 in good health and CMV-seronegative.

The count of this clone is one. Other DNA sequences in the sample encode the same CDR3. CDR3 sequence (DNA): TGTGCCAGCAGTGACAGGGGGGAGACCCAGTACTTC. Translation gives CASSDRGETQYF. The gene calls are TRBV7-6 and TRBJ2-5, with 9 bases aligning to TRBD1. The V gene end was trimmed by 6 bases and the J gene end by 5 bases; junction bases not matched to a gene: 1. CDR1 is SGHVS, CDR2 FNYEAQ, per germline. The CDR3 length is 12 residues. The whole variable domain, filled in from reference TRBV7-6 and TRBJ2-5, reads GAGVSQSPRYKVTKRGQDVALRCDPISGHVSLYWYRQALGQGPEFLTYFNYEAQQDKSGLPNDRFSAERPEGSISTLTIQRTEQRDSAMYRCASSDRGETQYFGPGTRLLVL.

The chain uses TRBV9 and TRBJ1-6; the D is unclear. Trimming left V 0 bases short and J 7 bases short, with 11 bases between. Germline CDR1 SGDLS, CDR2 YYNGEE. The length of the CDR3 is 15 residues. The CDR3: CASSVDQAGNSPLHF. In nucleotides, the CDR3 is TGTGCCAGCAGCGTAGACCAAGCCGGGAATTCACCCCTCCACTTT.

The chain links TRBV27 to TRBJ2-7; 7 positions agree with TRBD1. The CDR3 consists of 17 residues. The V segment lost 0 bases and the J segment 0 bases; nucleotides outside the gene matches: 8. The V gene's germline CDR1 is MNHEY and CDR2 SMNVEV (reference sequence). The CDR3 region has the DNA TGTGCCAGCAGTTTATCTCCTGGACAGGCCAGCTCCTACGAGCAGTACTTC. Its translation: CASSLSPGQASSYEQYF.

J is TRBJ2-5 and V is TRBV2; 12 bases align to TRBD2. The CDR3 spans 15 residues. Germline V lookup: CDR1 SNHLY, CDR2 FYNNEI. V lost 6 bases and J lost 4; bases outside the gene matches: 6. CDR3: CASSARTSGIETQYF. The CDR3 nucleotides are TGTGCCAGCAGCGCCCGGACTAGCGGGATAGAGACCCAGTACTTC.

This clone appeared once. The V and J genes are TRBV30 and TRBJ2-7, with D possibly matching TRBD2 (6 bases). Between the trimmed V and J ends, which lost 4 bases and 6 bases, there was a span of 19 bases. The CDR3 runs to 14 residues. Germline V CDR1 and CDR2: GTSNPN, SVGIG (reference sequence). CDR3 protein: CAWTPPAGMGEQYF. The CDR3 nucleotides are TGTGCCTGGACCCCACCTGCGGGAATGGGCGAGCAGTACTTC. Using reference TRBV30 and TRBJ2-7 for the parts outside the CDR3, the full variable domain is SQTIHQWPATLVQPVGSPLSLECTVEGTSNPNLYWYRQAAGRGLQLLFYSVGIGQISSEVPQNLSASRPQDRQFILSSKKLLLSDSGFYLCAWTPPAGMGEQYFGPGTRLTVT.

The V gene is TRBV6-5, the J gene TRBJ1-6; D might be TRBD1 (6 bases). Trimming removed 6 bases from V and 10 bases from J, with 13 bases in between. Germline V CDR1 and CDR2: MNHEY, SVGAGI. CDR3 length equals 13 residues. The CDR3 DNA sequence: TGTGCCAGCAGCCCAGTAGGGGGATCACCCCTCCACTTT. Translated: CASSPVGGSPLHF.

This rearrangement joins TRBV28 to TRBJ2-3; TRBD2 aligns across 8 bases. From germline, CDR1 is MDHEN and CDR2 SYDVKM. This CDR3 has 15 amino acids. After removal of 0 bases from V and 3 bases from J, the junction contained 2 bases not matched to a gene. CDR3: CASSLWGLGTDTQYF. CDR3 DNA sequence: TGTGCCAGCAGTTTATGGGGACTAGGGACAGATACGCAGTATTTT. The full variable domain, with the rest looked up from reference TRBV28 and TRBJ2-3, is DVKVTQSSRYLVKRTGEKVFLECVQDMDHENMFWYRQDPGLGLRLIYFSYDVKMKEKGDIPEGYSVSREKKERFSLILESASTNQTSMYLCASSLWGLGTDTQYFGPGTRLTVL.

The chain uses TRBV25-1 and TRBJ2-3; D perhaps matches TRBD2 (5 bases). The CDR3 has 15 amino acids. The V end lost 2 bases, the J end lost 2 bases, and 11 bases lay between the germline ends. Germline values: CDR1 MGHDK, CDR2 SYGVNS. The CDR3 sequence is CASSETGSLTDTQYF. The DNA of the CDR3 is TGTGCCAGCAGTGAAACGGGGAGCCTCACAGATACGCAGTATTTT.

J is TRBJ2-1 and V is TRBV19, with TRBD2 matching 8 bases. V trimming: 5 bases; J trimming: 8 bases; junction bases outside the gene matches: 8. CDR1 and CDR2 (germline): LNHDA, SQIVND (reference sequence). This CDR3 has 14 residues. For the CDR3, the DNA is TGTGCCAGTAGTGCGGGGGGTTGGGACTATGAGCAGTTCTTC. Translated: CASSAGGWDYEQFF.

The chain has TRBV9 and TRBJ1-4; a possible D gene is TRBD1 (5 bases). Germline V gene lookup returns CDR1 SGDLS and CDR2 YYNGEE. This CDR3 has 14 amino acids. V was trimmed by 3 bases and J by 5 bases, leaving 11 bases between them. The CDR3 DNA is TGTGCCAGCAGCGCGGGGGACGGGAATGAAAAACTGTTTTTT. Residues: CASSAGDGNEKLFF.

CDR3 bases: TGTGCCACCAGCAGAGGACTAGCGGGGAATGAGCAGTTCTTC. Residues: CATSRGLAGNEQFF. This chain links TRBV15 with TRBJ2-1; TRBD2 aligns across 11 bases. J lost 7 bases, V lost 1 base, and 0 bases had no gene match. This CDR3 region has 14 residues. Germline values: CDR1 LNHNV, CDR2 YYDKDF (reference sequence). The variable domain in full, completed from reference TRBV15 and TRBJ2-1, reads DAMVIQNPRYQVTQFGKPVTLSCSQTLNHNVMYWYQQKSSQAPKLLFHYYDKDFNNEADTPDNFQSRRPNTSFCFLDIRSPGLGDTAMYLCATSRGLAGNEQFFGPGTRLTVL.

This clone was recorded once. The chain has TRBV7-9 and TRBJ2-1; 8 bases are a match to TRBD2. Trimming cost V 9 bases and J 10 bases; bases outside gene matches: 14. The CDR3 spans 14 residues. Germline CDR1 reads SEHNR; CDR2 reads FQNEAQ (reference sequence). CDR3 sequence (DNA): TGTGCCAGTAGACCGGGAGGGGGGGATACAGAGCAGTTCTTC. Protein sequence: CASRPGGGDTEQFF.

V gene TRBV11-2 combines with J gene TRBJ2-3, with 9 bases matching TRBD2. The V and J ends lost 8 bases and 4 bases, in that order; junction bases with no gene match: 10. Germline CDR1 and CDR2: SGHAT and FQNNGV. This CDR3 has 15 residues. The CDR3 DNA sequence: TGTGCCAGCCGGAATCTAGCGGGGACTTCAGATACGCAGTATTTT. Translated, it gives CASRNLAGTSDTQYF.

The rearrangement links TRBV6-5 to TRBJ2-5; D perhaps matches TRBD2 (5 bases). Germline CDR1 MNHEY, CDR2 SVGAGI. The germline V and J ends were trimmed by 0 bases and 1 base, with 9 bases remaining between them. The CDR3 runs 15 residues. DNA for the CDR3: TGTGCCAGCAGTTACTCTATGAGGGTCCAAGAGACCCAGTACTTC. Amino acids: CASSYSMRVQETQYF.

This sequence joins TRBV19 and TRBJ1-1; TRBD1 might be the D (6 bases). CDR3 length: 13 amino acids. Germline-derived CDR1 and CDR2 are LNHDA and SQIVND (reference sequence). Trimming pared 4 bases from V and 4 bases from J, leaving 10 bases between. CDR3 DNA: TGTGCCAGTAGTAGCGACAGGAGCACTGAAGCTTTCTTT. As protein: CASSSDRSTEAFF.

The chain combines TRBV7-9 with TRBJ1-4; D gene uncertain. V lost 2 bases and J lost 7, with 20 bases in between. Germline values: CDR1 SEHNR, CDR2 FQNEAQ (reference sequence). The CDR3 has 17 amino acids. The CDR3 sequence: CASSLTHSPGSGEKLFF. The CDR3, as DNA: TGTGCCAGCAGCTTAACGCACAGTCCGGGGAGTGGTGAAAAACTGTTTTTT.

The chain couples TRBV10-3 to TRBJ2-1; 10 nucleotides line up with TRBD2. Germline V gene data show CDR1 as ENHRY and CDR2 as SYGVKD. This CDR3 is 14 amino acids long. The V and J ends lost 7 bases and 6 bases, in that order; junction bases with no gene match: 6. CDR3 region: CAIKREGLSNEQFF. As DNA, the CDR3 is TGTGCCATCAAGCGGGAGGGCCTTTCCAATGAGCAGTTCTTC.

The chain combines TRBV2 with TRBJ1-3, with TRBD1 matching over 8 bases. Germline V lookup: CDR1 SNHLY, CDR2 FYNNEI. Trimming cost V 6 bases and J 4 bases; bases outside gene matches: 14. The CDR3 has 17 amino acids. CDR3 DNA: TGTGCCAGCAGACGAGGACAGGGAGATCTTATAGGAAACACCATATATTTT. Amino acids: CASRRGQGDLIGNTIYF.

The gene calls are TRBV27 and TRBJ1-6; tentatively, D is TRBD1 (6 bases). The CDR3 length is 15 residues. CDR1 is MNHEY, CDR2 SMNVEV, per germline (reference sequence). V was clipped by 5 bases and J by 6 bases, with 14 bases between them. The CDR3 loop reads CASSPRDMANSPLHF. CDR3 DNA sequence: TGTGCCAGCAGTCCCCGGGACATGGCTAATTCACCCCTCCACTTT.

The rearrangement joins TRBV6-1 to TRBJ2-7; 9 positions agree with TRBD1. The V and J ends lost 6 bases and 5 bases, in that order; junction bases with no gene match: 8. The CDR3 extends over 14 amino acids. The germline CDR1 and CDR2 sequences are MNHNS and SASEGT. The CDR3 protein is CASSWDRAMDEQYF. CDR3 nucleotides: TGTGCCAGCAGCTGGGACAGGGCGATGGACGAGCAGTACTTC.

The CDR3: CASSFSDSPYEQYF. The CDR3 region has the DNA TGTGCCAGCAGTTTCTCCGACAGTCCCTACGAGCAGTACTTC. This chain links TRBV28 with TRBJ2-7, with D perhaps TRBD1 (5 bases). Germline lookup yields CDR1 MDHEN and CDR2 SYDVKM. V gave up 3 bases and J gave up 2 bases, with 11 bases separating them. This CDR3 has 14 amino acids. The entire variable domain, with the rest obtained from reference TRBV28 and TRBJ2-7, is as follows: DVKVTQSSRYLVKRTGEKVFLECVQDMDHENMFWYRQDPGLGLRLIYFSYDVKMKEKGDIPEGYSVSREKKERFSLILESASTNQTSMYLCASSFSDSPYEQYFGPGTRLTVT.